The present entry profiles one T cell receptor beta chain with its context. The data were obtained in a study of CD8+ T cells in alopecia areata. The ends were cut back, 6 bases at V and 0 bases at J, with 15 bases in the middle. CDR1 SGHVS and CDR2 FQNEAQ come from the germline V gene. This CDR3 has 15 amino acids. RNA was isolated and reverse transcribed to cDNA, the sequencing template. TCRdb keeps only in-frame clones here, not all; method: immunoSEQ multiplex PCR. The sample lists around 270,000 clones; roughly 60% were seen once. Treatment: oral pan-JAK inhibitor, 5-10 mg twice daily. The gene calls are TRBV7-8 and TRBJ2-7, with a possible D match to TRBD2 (6 bases). Specimen: CD4+ T cells sorted from blood, collected at week 24, from a patient treated with tofacitinib. The receptor's source is a human donor with alopecia areata. CDR3 nucleotides: TGTGCCAGCAGATTACTCCCGGGGGACTCCTACGAGCAGTACTTC. The encoded protein is CASRLLPGDSYEQYF.